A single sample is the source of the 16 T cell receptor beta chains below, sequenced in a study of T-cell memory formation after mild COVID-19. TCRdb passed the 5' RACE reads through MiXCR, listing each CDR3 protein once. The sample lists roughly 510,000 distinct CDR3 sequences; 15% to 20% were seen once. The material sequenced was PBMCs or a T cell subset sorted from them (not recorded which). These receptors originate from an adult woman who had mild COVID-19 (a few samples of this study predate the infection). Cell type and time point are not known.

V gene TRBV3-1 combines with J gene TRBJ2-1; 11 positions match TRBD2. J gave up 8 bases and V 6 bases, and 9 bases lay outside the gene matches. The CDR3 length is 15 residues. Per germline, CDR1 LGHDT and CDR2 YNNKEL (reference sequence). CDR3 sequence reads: CASSSGTSGSDEQFF. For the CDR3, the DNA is TGTGCCAGCAGTTCCGGGACTAGCGGTTCGGATGAGCAGTTCTTC.

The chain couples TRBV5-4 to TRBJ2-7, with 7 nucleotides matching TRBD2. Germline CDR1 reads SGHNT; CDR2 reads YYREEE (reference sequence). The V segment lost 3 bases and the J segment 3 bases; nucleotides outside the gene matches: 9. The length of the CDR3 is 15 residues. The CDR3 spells CASSWGGLPGYEQYF. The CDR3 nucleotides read TGTGCCAGCAGCTGGGGGGGACTCCCCGGCTACGAGCAGTACTTC.

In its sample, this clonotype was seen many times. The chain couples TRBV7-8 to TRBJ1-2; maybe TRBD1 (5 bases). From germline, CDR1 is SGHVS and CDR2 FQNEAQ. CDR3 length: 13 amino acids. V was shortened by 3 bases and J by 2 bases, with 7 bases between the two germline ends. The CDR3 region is CASSLRGNYGYTF. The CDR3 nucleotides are TGTGCCAGCAGCTTGAGGGGAAACTATGGCTACACCTTC.

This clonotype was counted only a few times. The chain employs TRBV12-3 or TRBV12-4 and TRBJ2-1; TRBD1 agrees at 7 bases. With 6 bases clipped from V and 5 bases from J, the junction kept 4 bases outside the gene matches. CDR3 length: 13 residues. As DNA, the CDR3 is TGTGCCAGCAGCCGACAGGGAAACAATGAGCAGTTCTTC. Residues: CASSRQGNNEQFF.

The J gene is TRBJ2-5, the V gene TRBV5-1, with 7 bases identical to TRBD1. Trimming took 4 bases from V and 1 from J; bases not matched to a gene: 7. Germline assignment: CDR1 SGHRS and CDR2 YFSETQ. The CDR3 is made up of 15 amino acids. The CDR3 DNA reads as TGCGCCAGCAGCCCGACAGGGCCCGGCCAAGAGACCCAGTACTTC. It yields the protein CASSPTGPGQETQYF.

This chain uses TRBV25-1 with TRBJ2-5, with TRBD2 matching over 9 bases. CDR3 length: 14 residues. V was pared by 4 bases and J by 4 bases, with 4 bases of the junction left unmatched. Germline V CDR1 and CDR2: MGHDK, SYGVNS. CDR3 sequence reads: CASSVSSGTETQYF. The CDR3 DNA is TGTGCCAGCAGTGTATCTAGCGGGACAGAGACCCAGTACTTC.

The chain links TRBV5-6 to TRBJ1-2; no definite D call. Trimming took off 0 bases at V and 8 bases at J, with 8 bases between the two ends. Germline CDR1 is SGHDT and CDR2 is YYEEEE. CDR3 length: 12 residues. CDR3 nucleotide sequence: TGTGCCAGCAGCTTGGAGGCCTTGGGCTACACCTTC. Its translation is CASSLEALGYTF.

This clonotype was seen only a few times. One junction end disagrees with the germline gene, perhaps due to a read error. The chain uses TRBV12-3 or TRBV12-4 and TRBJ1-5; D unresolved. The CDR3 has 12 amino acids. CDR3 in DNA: TGTGCCAGCAGCGCTACCCGTCAGGCCCAGCATTTT. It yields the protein CASSATRQAQHF.

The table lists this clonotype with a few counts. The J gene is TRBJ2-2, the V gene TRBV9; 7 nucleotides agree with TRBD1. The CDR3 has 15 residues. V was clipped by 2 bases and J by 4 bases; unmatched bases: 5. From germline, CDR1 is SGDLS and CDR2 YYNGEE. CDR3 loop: CASSVLQGSTGELFF. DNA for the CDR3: TGTGCCAGCAGCGTTCTACAGGGGAGCACCGGGGAGCTGTTTTTT. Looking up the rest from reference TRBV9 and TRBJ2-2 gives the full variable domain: DSGVTQTPKHLITATGQRVTLRCSPRSGDLSVYWYQQSLDQGLQFLIQYYNGEERAKGNILERFSAQQFPDLHSELNLSSLELGDSALYFCASSVLQGSTGELFFGEGSRLTVL.

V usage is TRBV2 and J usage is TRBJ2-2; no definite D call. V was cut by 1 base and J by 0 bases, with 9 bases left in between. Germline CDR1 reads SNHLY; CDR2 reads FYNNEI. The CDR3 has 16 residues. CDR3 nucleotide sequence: TGTGCCAGCAGTGAAGAGGAGACTTCGAACACCGGGGAGCTGTTTTTT. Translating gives CASSEEETSNTGELFF.

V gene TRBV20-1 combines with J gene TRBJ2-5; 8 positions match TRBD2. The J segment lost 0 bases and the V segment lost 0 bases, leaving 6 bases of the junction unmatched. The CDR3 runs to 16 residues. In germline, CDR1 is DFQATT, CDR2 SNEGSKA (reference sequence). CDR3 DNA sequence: TGCAGTGCTAGAGACGGGCAGCGGGAGTACCAAGAGACCCAGTACTTC. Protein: CSARDGQREYQETQYF.

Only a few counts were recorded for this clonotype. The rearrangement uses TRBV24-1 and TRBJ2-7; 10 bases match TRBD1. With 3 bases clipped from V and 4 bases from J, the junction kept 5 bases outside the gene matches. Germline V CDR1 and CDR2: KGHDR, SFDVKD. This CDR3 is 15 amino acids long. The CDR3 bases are TGTGCCACCAGTGATGCCGGGACAGGGGATTACGAGCAGTACTTC. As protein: CATSDAGTGDYEQYF.

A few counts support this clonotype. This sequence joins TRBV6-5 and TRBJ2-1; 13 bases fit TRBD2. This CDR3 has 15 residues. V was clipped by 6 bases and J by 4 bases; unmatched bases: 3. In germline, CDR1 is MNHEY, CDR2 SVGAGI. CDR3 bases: TGTGCCAGCAGCGGGACTAGCGGGATTTACAATGAGCAGTTCTTC. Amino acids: CASSGTSGIYNEQFF.

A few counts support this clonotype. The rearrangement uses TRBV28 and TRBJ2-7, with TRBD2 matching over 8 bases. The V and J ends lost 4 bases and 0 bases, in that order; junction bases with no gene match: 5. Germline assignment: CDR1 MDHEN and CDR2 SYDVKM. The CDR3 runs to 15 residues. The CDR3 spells CASSSRLANSYEQYF. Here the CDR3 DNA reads TGTGCCAGCAGTTCCAGACTAGCGAACTCCTACGAGCAGTACTTC.

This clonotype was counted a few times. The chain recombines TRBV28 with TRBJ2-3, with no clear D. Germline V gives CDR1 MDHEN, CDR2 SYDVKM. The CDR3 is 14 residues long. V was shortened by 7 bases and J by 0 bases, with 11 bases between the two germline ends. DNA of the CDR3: TGTGCCAGCACGCCAGCTTCTAGCACAGATACGCAGTATTTT. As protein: CASTPASSTDTQYF.

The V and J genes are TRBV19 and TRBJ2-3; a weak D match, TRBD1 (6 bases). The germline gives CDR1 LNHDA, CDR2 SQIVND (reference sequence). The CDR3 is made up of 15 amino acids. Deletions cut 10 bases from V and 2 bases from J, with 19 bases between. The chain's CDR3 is CAIGRGHSLTDTQYF. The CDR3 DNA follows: TGTGCCATTGGACGGGGACACTCCCTCACAGATACGCAGTATTTT.